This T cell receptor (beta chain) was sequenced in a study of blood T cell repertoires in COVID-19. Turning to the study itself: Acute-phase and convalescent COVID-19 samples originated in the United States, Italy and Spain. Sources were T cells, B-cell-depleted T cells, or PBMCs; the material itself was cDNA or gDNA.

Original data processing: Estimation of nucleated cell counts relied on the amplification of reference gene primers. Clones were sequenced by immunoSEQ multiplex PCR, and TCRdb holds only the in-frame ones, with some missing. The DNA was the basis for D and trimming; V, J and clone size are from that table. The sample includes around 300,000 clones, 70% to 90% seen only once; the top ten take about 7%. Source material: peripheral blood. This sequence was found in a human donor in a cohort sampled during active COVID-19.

Here the CDR3 reads CAIRLSDILDSPLHF. The CDR3 DNA follows: TGTGCCATCAGACTTTCGGACATCCTGGATTCACCCCTCCACTTT. The rearrangement links TRBV10-3 to TRBJ1-6; the D gene is possibly TRBD1 (5 bases). Germline loops: CDR1 ENHRY, CDR2 SYGVKD. There are 15 residues in the CDR3. Trimming took off 6 bases at V and 8 bases at J, with 17 bases between the two ends.